This T cell receptor beta chain was sequenced for a study of blood T cell repertoires in COVID-19. Germline V gene sequence: CDR1 SGHTA, CDR2 FQGNSA. V shed 5 bases and J shed 1 base, with 9 bases lying between them. CDR3 length: 14 amino acids. Generated by immunoSEQ multiplex PCR, the TCRdb table keeps only in-frame clones and is missing some. The sample contains under 85,000 clones, roughly 80% of which appear only once. This TCR came from a human donor in a cohort sampled during active COVID-19. Sequencing was done on a sample of peripheral blood. V is TRBV7-2 and J is TRBJ1-5; D perhaps matches TRBD1 (5 bases). CDR3 DNA sequence: TGTGCCAGCAGCACCCGACAGAGCAATCAGCCCCAGCATTTT. This sequence encodes CASSTRQSNQPQHF.